This T cell receptor beta chain came from a study of T cells in Graves' hyperthyroidism and ophthalmopathy. This CDR3 has 17 amino acids. CDR1 is SGHTA, CDR2 FQGNSA, per germline. V shed 1 base, J shed 4 bases, and the junction held 7 bases outside the gene matches. Only a few counts were recorded for this clonotype. What it binds is not known. RNA transcripts yielded amplified TCR beta CDR3 regions. HTBI primers were employed in a first-round RT-PCR of the TCR CDR3. In TCRdb, the multiplex PCR reads were re-called with MiXCR into one record per CDR3 protein. The sample records 550,000 to 800,000 distinct CDR3 sequences, roughly 15% being singletons. Study-wide points: From stable hyperthyroidism, ophthalmopathy was set apart by a 13 V-J model. Onset of ophthalmopathy came a median 6.5 months after the model predicted it.

Source material: blood. This sequence joins TRBV7-2 and TRBJ1-6; 7 bases line up with TRBD1. The sequence was obtained from a man in his late teens or twenties with Graves' hyperthyroidism. The CDR3 bases are TGTGCCAGCAGCTTAGGAGTAGGGGGCGGGTATAATTCACCCCTCCACTTT. Its protein product is CASSLGVGGGYNSPLHF. The full variable domain, rest sourced from reference TRBV7-2 and TRBJ1-6, is GAGVSQSPSNKVTEKGKDVELRCDPISGHTALYWYRQSLGQGLEFLIYFQGNSAPDKSGLPSDRFSAERTGGSVSTLTIQRTQQEDSAVYLCASSLGVGGGYNSPLHFGNGTRLTVT.